What follows describes a single T cell receptor beta chain. The CDR3 is 13 amino acids. Trimming removed 5 bases at V and 1 base at J, with 8 bases between. The data originate from a study of blood T cell repertoires in COVID-19. The overall study: The United States, Italy and Spain were the sources of the acute and convalescent COVID-19 samples. PBMCs, B-cell-depleted T cells, or T cells were the source of the cDNA or gDNA that made up the material.

Authors' methods: Estimated nucleated cell counts came from reference gene primer amplification. TCRdb's table, derived via immunoSEQ multiplex PCR, lists solely in-frame clones and lacks some. V and J calls and clone size come straight from that table; D and trimming were deduced from the DNA. The table has 120,000 or so clones, approximately 85% seen once. This clonotype was obtained from a woman over 75 with acute or convalescent COVID-19. V and J are TRBV12-3 or TRBV12-4 and TRBJ1-1, with D perhaps TRBD1 (6 bases). Sequenced input: peripheral blood. DNA of the CDR3: TGTGCCAGCAGTCCCAGGGGGAACACTGAAGCTTTCTTT. Encoded protein: CASSPRGNTEAFF.